This T cell receptor beta chain was documented in a study of blood T cell repertoires in COVID-19. About the study: Specimens from acute and convalescent COVID-19 originated in the United States, Italy and Spain. Nucleic acid was either cDNA or gDNA, and it came from T cells, B-cell-depleted T cells, or PBMCs.

Germline V CDR1 and CDR2: SGHTA, FQGNSA. The CDR3 has 19 residues. V was pared by 6 bases and J by 4 bases, with 14 bases of the junction left unmatched. This clone appeared a single time. In the authors' workflow: Estimated nucleated cell counts came from reference gene primer amplification. Sequenced by immunoSEQ multiplex PCR; TCRdb stores in-frame clones only, minus some. V and J calls and clone size are those listed in that table; D and trimming were worked out from the DNA. Among some 200,000 clones listed, about nine tenths were seen once. The sequencing input was peripheral blood. The chain is built from TRBV7-2 and TRBJ2-3, with TRBD2 matching over 15 bases. The clonotype originates from an elderly man with acute or convalescent COVID-19. The CDR3 reads CASSSPGGLAGGTSDTQYF. The DNA for the CDR3 is TGTGCCAGCAGTTCGCCGGGTGGACTAGCGGGAGGGACGTCAGATACGCAGTATTTT.